What follows are 31 T cell receptor beta chains derived from one specimen sequenced in a study of shared clonotypes between healthy human individuals. Method: immunoSEQ multiplex PCR; TCRdb's copy keeps in-frame clones and lacks some. The profile covers about 100,000 clones, with about 71% appearing a single time and more than 20% taken by the ten largest. The sequenced sample was memory CD8+ T cells sorted from blood. Subset meaning: CD45RO+ cells pooled with CCR7-negative TemRA cells. The receptor set was obtained from a woman aged 30 to 39 in good health.

The chain couples TRBV9 to TRBJ2-6; 10 bases align to TRBD1. Germline V lookup: CDR1 SGDLS, CDR2 YYNGEE. V trimming: 3 bases; J trimming: 1 base; junction bases outside the gene matches: 7. This CDR3 has 18 residues. CDR3 in DNA: TGTGCCAGCAGCGGACAGGGGGCGATAAGTTCTGGGGCCAACGTCCTGACTTTC. Its protein product is CASSGQGAISSGANVLTF.

The V gene is TRBV11-2, the J gene TRBJ2-5; the D gene is possibly TRBD2 (6 bases). Trimming removed 6 bases at V and 7 bases at J, with 15 bases between. The CDR3 is made up of 13 amino acids. The V gene's germline CDR1 is SGHAT and CDR2 FQNNGV. CDR3: CASRRASGGTQYF. DNA of the CDR3: TGTGCCAGCAGGCGGGCCTCCGGGGGGACCCAGTACTTC.

This clone was found a few times. V is TRBV25-1 and J is TRBJ2-2; D uncertain. The CDR3 has 13 amino acids. Trimming cost V 10 bases and J 2 bases, with 11 bases left between them. Germline-derived CDR1 and CDR2 are MGHDK and SYGVNS. The CDR3 DNA reads as TGTGCCACCCAACAGCTTAACACCGGGGAGCTGTTTTTT. It translates to CATQQLNTGELFF.

This clone showed up just a few times. The V and J genes are TRBV28 and TRBJ2-3, with D tentatively TRBD2 (6 bases). CDR1 is MDHEN and CDR2 is SYDVKM in the germline V gene. Trimming took off 3 bases at V and 8 bases at J, with 15 bases between the two ends. The CDR3 totals 14 residues. CDR3 nucleotide sequence: TGTGCCAGCAGTTTTAATAACGGGAGTCGTACGCAGTATTTT. Its protein product is CASSFNNGSRTQYF.

The V and J genes are TRBV6-1 and TRBJ1-2; a weak D match, TRBD1 (6 bases). Germline-derived CDR1 and CDR2 are MNHNS and SASEGT. The V end lost 6 bases, the J end lost 8 bases, and 10 bases lay between the germline ends. The CDR3 sequence is 11 residues long. The CDR3 protein is CASSQGHGYTF. In DNA form, the CDR3 reads TGTGCCAGCAGCCAGGGGCACGGCTACACCTTC.

The chain is built from TRBV7-9 and TRBJ1-1; no definite D call. This CDR3 contains 14 residues. Trimming shortened V by 6 bases and J by 5 bases, and 16 bases separated the two germline ends. CDR1 and CDR2 (germline): SEHNR, FQNEAQ (reference sequence). CDR3 region: CASRASPKGTEAFF. DNA of the CDR3: TGTGCCAGCAGGGCCAGCCCTAAAGGGACTGAAGCTTTCTTT.

The V call is TRBV27, the J call TRBJ2-5; 7 nucleotides match TRBD2. The germline CDR1 and CDR2 sequences are MNHEY and SMNVEV (reference sequence). The CDR3 length is 16 residues. Losses at the gene ends were 1 base for V and 5 bases for J; bases not matched to a gene: 10. The CDR3 coding sequence is TGTGCCAGCAGTTTATGGGGGAGGGGTGTTCGGGAGACCCAGTACTTC. Residues: CASSLWGRGVRETQYF.

In its sample, this clone was seen a few times. The chain employs TRBV30 and TRBJ2-1, with unresolved D. The CDR3 is made up of 12 amino acids. Trimming cost V 0 bases and J 6 bases, with 6 bases left between them. CDR1 GTSNPN and CDR2 SVGIG come from the germline V gene (reference sequence). This CDR3 is CAWSVAGNEQFF. The CDR3 bases are TGTGCCTGGAGTGTAGCAGGCAATGAGCAGTTCTTC.

The gene calls are TRBV7-2 and TRBJ1-5; possible D gene TRBD1, 5 bases. CDR1 and CDR2 (germline): SGHTA, FQGNSA. The V gene lost 5 bases and the J gene lost 5 bases, with 10 bases spanning the gap. The length of the CDR3 is 13 residues. For the CDR3, the DNA is TGTGCCAGCAGCAGATTCAGGGATCAGCCCCAGCATTTT. Protein product: CASSRFRDQPQHF.

V gene TRBV7-9 combines with J gene TRBJ2-5, with D tentatively TRBD2 (6 bases). The J call is doubtful: the DNA matches TRBJ2-7 better. The V gene's germline CDR1 is SEHNR and CDR2 FQNEAQ (reference sequence). The CDR3 consists of 14 residues. The CDR3 loop is CASSQRDFTYEQYF. CDR3 nucleotide sequence: TGTGCCAGCAGCCAACGGGACTTTACCTACGAGCAGTACTTC.

The chain links TRBV10-2 to TRBJ2-3; TRBD2 agrees at 13 bases. Trimming took 5 bases from V and 6 from J; bases not matched to a gene: 11. The CDR3 totals 17 residues. Germline assignment: CDR1 WSHSY and CDR2 SAAADI. CDR3 nucleotide sequence: TGCGCCAGCAGTCCCCCGGGACTAGCGGGGATGGGGGATACGCAGTATTTT. This gives the protein CASSPPGLAGMGDTQYF.

Here the CDR3 reads CASSLQGSSSYEQYF. The DNA for the CDR3 is TGCGCCAGCAGCTTGCAAGGGTCGAGCTCCTACGAGCAGTACTTC. V and J are TRBV5-1 and TRBJ2-7; D is unresolved. Germline-derived CDR1 and CDR2 are SGHRS and YFSETQ. This CDR3 has 15 residues. The V and J ends lost 1 base and 0 bases respectively, with 11 bases between them.

The chain joins TRBV7-9 to TRBJ2-3; TRBD2 might be the D (6 bases). V gave up 1 base and J gave up 0 bases, with 8 bases separating them. The CDR3 loop spans 15 amino acids. In germline, CDR1 is SEHNR, CDR2 FQNEAQ (reference sequence). CDR3 bases: TGTGCCAGCAGCTTAGGAGGGACTAGCACAGATACGCAGTATTTT. Encoded protein: CASSLGGTSTDTQYF.

This clone was seen many times. CDR3 protein: CASGTSGSNEQYF. The DNA of the CDR3 is TGTGCCAGCGGGACTAGCGGGAGCAACGAGCAGTACTTC. V usage is TRBV5-4 and J usage is TRBJ2-7, with 14 bases aligning to TRBD2. Germline V gene sequence: CDR1 SGHNT, CDR2 YYREEE (reference sequence). The CDR3 loop spans 13 amino acids. J was trimmed by 5 bases and V by 7 bases; bases with no gene match: 2.

This sequence joins TRBV14 and TRBJ1-6; perhaps TRBD1 as D (5 bases). There are 17 residues in the CDR3. V lost 0 bases, J lost 2 bases, and 11 bases lay in between. The V gene's germline CDR1 is SGHDN and CDR2 FVKESK. The CDR3 DNA reads TGTGCCAGCAGCCAAGACCGGGGGTACACCTATAATTCACCCCTCCACTTT. Protein: CASSQDRGYTYNSPLHF.

This clone was detected many times. The chain employs TRBV19 and TRBJ2-5, with TRBD2 matching over 10 bases. The DNA end lines up better with TRBJ2-7; the J call may be wrong. The CDR3 loop spans 13 amino acids. Looked up from germline, CDR1 is LNHDA and CDR2 is SQIVND (reference sequence). The CDR3 nucleotides read TGTGCCAGTGGGGCTAGCGGGAGCTACGAGCAGTACTTC. Translation gives CASGASGSYEQYF.

CDR3 in amino acids: CASSLYRNTGELFF. The CDR3 DNA reads TGTGCCAGCAGTTTATACCGGAACACCGGGGAGCTGTTTTTT. V usage is TRBV27 and J usage is TRBJ2-2; no reliable D call. The CDR3 consists of 14 residues. Trimming removed 1 base at V and 1 base at J, with 4 bases between. Germline loops: CDR1 MNHEY, CDR2 SMNVEV (reference sequence).

This chain links TRBV18 with TRBJ2-7, with D tentatively TRBD2 (6 bases). Trimming left V 2 bases short and J 6 bases short, with 17 bases between. There are 15 residues in the CDR3. Per germline, CDR1 KGHSH and CDR2 LQKENI. CDR3 region: CASSPSLKSRGEQYF. In nucleotides, the CDR3 is TGTGCCAGCTCACCATCTTTGAAGTCGCGGGGCGAGCAGTACTTC.

This clone has more than one count but fewer than ten. The chain is built from TRBV6-1 and TRBJ2-7; 10 positions agree with TRBD2. The CDR3 has 15 amino acids. With 3 bases clipped from V and 1 base from J, the junction kept 3 bases outside the gene matches. CDR1 and CDR2 from the germline V gene are MNHNS and SASEGT. The CDR3 loop reads CASSDLAGASYEQYF. CDR3 bases: TGTGCCAGCAGTGATCTAGCGGGAGCGTCCTACGAGCAGTACTTC.

A word on this clone: A far larger clone is only one base removed, so a read error is likely. The sample has other DNA sequences that encode this CDR3 too. The chain recombines TRBV9 with TRBJ1-1; no definite D call. Germline CDR1 reads SGDLS; CDR2 reads YYNGEE. With 0 bases removed from V and 5 bases from J, the gap between germline ends came to 8 bases. CDR3 length: 13 amino acids. DNA of the CDR3: TGTGCCAGCAGCGTAGCTTGGGGTACTGAAGCTTTCTTT. Translation gives CASSVAWGTEAFF.

The CDR3 nucleotides are TGTGCCAGCAGACGACAGTCGAACACTGAAGCTTTCTTT. Translating it yields CASRRQSNTEAFF. This chain connects TRBV27 to TRBJ1-1, with D possibly TRBD1 on 5 matching bases. Trimming removed 6 bases at V and 1 base at J, with 9 bases between. CDR1 is MNHEY and CDR2 is SMNVEV in the germline V gene (reference sequence). The CDR3 contains 13 residues.

The chain links TRBV28 to TRBJ2-7; TRBD2 might be the D (5 bases). V lost 4 bases and J lost 2, with 12 bases in between. This CDR3 comprises 14 residues. Germline V lookup: CDR1 MDHEN, CDR2 SYDVKM. The CDR3 DNA sequence: TGTGCCAGCAGTTCAATTCTGCGGGCCTACGAGCAGTACTTC. It translates to CASSSILRAYEQYF.

V gene TRBV6-4 combines with J gene TRBJ2-7, with 7 bases lining up with TRBD1. Germline V gene sequence: CDR1 MRHNA, CDR2 SNTAGT. V lost 6 bases to trimming and J lost 1 base; unmatched junction nucleotides: 6. The CDR3 runs to 14 residues. CDR3 in amino acids: CASRRQGSSYEQYF. The CDR3 region has the DNA TGTGCCAGCAGGAGACAGGGATCATCCTACGAGCAGTACTTC.

This clone was recorded at least ten times. The chain couples TRBV5-4 to TRBJ2-7, with TRBD2 matching 8 bases. With 4 bases clipped from V and 5 bases from J, the junction kept 14 bases outside the gene matches. The CDR3 length is 16 residues. The germline gives CDR1 SGHNT, CDR2 YYREEE (reference sequence). DNA for the CDR3: TGTGCCAGCAGCCACGAAAGCGGGAGAGGGGGTGACGAGCAGTACTTC. Its translation is CASSHESGRGGDEQYF. The entire variable domain, with the rest obtained from reference TRBV5-4 and TRBJ2-7, is as follows: ETGVTQSPTHLIKTRGQQVTLRCSSQSGHNTVSWYQQALGQGPQFIFQYYREEENGRGNFPPRFSGLQFPNYSSELNVNALELDDSALYLCASSHESGRGGDEQYFGPGTRLTVT.

The rearrangement uses TRBV6-1 and TRBJ1-5; D is perhaps TRBD1 (5 bases). V was trimmed by 4 bases and J by 2 bases, leaving 15 bases between them. The CDR3 runs 16 residues. Germline V gives CDR1 MNHNS, CDR2 SASEGT. The CDR3 here is CASSAQTVFGNQPQHF. In nucleotides, the CDR3 is TGTGCCAGCAGTGCGCAGACAGTCTTTGGCAATCAGCCCCAGCATTTT.

V gene TRBV11-2 combines with J gene TRBJ1-5; D unresolved. In germline, CDR1 is SGHAT, CDR2 FQNNGV. CDR3 size: 15 residues. The V and J ends lost 3 bases and 0 bases respectively, with 9 bases between them. The chain's CDR3 is CASSLSGYSNQPQHF. Here the CDR3 DNA reads TGTGCCAGCAGCTTGAGCGGATATAGCAATCAGCCCCAGCATTTT.

In this sample, this clone turned up a few times. Other DNA sequences in this specimen translate into the identical CDR3. The chain combines TRBV28 with TRBJ2-6, with D unclear. V was cut by 1 base and J by 3 bases, with 1 base left in between. The germline V gene has CDR1 MDHEN and CDR2 SYDVKM. CDR3 length equals 13 residues. CDR3: CASSLFGANVLTF. CDR3 nucleotide sequence: TGTGCCAGCAGTTTATTTGGGGCCAACGTCCTGACTTTC.

The chain is built from TRBV28 and TRBJ2-3; D tentatively reads TRBD1 or TRBD2 (6 bases each). The V end was cut by 7 bases, the J end by 2 bases, with 13 bases between. Germline V CDR1 and CDR2: MDHEN, SYDVKM. The CDR3 contains 14 residues. The CDR3 DNA reads TGTGCCAGCAACAGGGACTCAGACACAGATACGCAGTATTTT. Protein sequence: CASNRDSDTDTQYF.

This chain connects TRBV7-2 to TRBJ2-7; weak D call: TRBD1 (6 bases). The CDR3 totals 14 residues. Trimming stripped 2 bases from V and 2 bases from J, with 10 bases between. In germline, CDR1 is SGHTA, CDR2 FQGNSA. CDR3: CASSLSQGTYEQYF. CDR3 sequence (DNA): TGTGCCAGCAGCTTAAGTCAGGGGACCTACGAGCAGTACTTC. The variable domain in full, with the rest retrieved from reference TRBV7-2 and TRBJ2-7, is GAGVSQSPSNKVTEKGKDVELRCDPISGHTALYWYRQSLGQGLEFLIYFQGNSAPDKSGLPSDRFSAERTGGSVSTLTIQRTQQEDSAVYLCASSLSQGTYEQYFGPGTRLTVT.

The chain recombines TRBV6-6 with TRBJ2-3, with D tentatively TRBD2 (6 bases). V shed 2 bases and J shed 0 bases, with 12 bases lying between them. This CDR3 comprises 16 residues. The V gene's germline CDR1 is MNHNY and CDR2 SVGAGI (reference sequence). CDR3 nucleotides: TGTGCCAGCAGTTACCCCTCTAGCGCCAGCACAGATACGCAGTATTTT. Translating it yields CASSYPSSASTDTQYF.

This chain links TRBV6-5 with TRBJ2-1; 7 nucleotides agree with TRBD1. Germline CDR1 reads MNHEY; CDR2 reads SVGAGI. V shed 4 bases and J 4 bases; nucleotides not matched to a gene: 7. The CDR3 is 15 residues long. CDR3 DNA sequence: TGTGCCAGCAGTTCCGGGACAGAAGATTACAATGAGCAGTTCTTC. Protein: CASSSGTEDYNEQFF.